Sequencing of this T cell receptor beta chain was carried out in a study of regulatory T cells in long-lasting Graves disease. This clonotype was picked up a small number of times. What it binds is not known. The CDR3 spans 15 residues. The germline V and J ends were trimmed by 3 bases and 6 bases, with 13 bases remaining between them. Germline CDR1 reads KGHDR; CDR2 reads SFDVKD. The time point here: newly diagnosed GD, antithyroid drugs for less than 3 months. The authors made the TCR library using RNA they extracted from PBMCs. Study-wide findings and caveats: New patients shared more than 750 public clonotypes, fewer than the approximately 3,000 shared by persistent patients. TCR diversity was lower in persistent Graves' patients than in newly diagnosed ones. Favored usage of TRBV28, TRBJ1-2 and TRBJ2-5 was recorded in persistent disease.

To make TCR beta libraries, researchers used iRepertoire HTBI primers and Arm-PCR of CDR3 regions. In the authors' workflow: Across the samples, identification revealed fewer than 75 TRBV and 15 or so TRBJ segments. One entry per CDR3 protein results from TCRdb running MiXCR on the multiplex PCR reads. For this entry, the V and J calls and clone size follow TCRdb and not the study's own pipeline. The sample gives around 420,000 distinct CDR3 sequences, about a sixth of which show up once; approximately 22% is in the top ten. The clonotype was recovered from a female donor with Graves disease. The rearrangement links TRBV24-1 to TRBJ2-2; a weak D match, TRBD1 (5 bases). The specimen comprised peripheral blood mononuclear cells (PBMCs), sampled at new diagnosis, from a patient treated with antithyroid drugs. This chain's CDR3 is CATSDPSTDSGELFF. CDR3 coding DNA: TGTGCCACCAGTGATCCCTCGACAGATTCCGGGGAGCTGTTTTTT.